These T cell receptor beta chains were read from a single sample in a study of PD-1 blockade in classical Hodgkin lymphoma. Here immunoSEQ multiplex PCR was the method, and the copy in TCRdb shows in-frame clones only, minus some. This table holds around 25,000 clones, approximately 67% found once. Sequenced here: peripheral blood mononuclear cells (PBMCs), sampled before the second cycle of nivolumab. These receptors were collected from a human donor with classical Hodgkin lymphoma. CDR3s include the opening cysteine and the closing phenylalanine or tryptophan. A D gene is named only where the DNA matches it firmly. Clone sizes are given selectively: once, few, many, or a class where the clone is expanded.

TRBJ2-4	-	-	TRBV18	CASSPLRGQSLRGDKNIQYF	TGTGCCAGCTCACCACTCCGCGGACAGAGTCTTAGGGGTGACAAAAACATTCAGTACTTC
TRBJ1-2	-	medium-sized	TRBV4-3	CASSQDLNYGYTF	TGCGCCAGCAGCCAAGATCTGAACTATGGCTACACCTTC
TRBJ2-5	-	-	TRBV5-3	CASKARGAQETQYF	TGTGCCAGCAAGGCGAGGGGGGCCCAAGAGACCCAGTACTTC
TRBJ1-6	-	-	TRBV18	CASSTTRQTYNSPLHF	TGTGCCAGCTCAACAACCCGACAGACCTATAATTCACCCCTCCACTTT
TRBJ1-5	TRBD1	-	TRBV6-1	CASAGTGNQPQHF	TGTGCCAGCGCCGGGACAGGGAATCAGCCCCAGCATTTT
TRBJ1-2	TRBD1	-	TRBV29-1	CSGGQGAAGYTF	TGCAGCGGAGGACAGGGGGCTGCTGGCTACACCTTC
TRBJ2-2	-	few	TRBV11-2	CASSAARLERTGELFF	TGTGCCAGCAGCGCGGCCAGGCTTGAGCGCACCGGGGAGCTGTTTTTT
TRBJ2-3	TRBD2	once	TRBV7-7	CASSSGRGLGTDTQYF	TGTGCCAGCAGCTCCGGGAGGGGACTTGGCACAGATACGCAGTATTTT
TRBJ1-4	-	-	TRBV6-1	CASSDGRVGEKLFF	TGTGCCAGCAGTGATGGCAGGGTAGGAGAAAAACTGTTTTTT
TRBJ1-5	-	-	TRBV19	CASSVDSSPNQPQHF	TGTGCCAGTAGTGTGGACAGCTCCCCAAATCAGCCCCAGCATTTT
TRBJ2-1	-	-	TRBV7-2	CASSLGGRTVTGEQFF	TGTGCCAGCAGCTTAGGGGGCAGAACCGTGACGGGCGAGCAGTTCTTC
TRBJ2-1	-	-	TRBV7-3	CASSLTGDFFGQFF	TGTGCCAGCAGCTTAACCGGGGACTTCTTCGGGCAGTTCTTC
TRBJ2-7	TRBD2	-	TRBV19	CASTAPGGGLTYEQYF	TGTGCCAGTACCGCACCGGGGGGAGGACTGACATACGAGCAGTACTTC
TRBJ2-3	TRBD2	-	TRBV11-2	CASSLDPFTGGTDTQYF	TGTGCCAGCAGCTTAGATCCTTTTACGGGGGGGACAGATACGCAGTATTTT
TRBJ1-4	TRBD1	-	TRBV5-1	CASTRGRGDEKLFF	TGCGCCAGCACCCGGGGCAGGGGGGACGAAAAACTGTTTTTT
TRBJ1-2	TRBD1	few	TRBV30	CAWLSGTGGPFNYGYTF	TGTGCCTGGTTATCCGGGACAGGGGGCCCCTTTAACTATGGCTACACCTTC
TRBJ2-1	-	once	TRBV4-3	CASSQLGLGSSYNEQFF	TGCGCCAGCAGCCAATTGGGTTTGGGAAGCTCCTACAATGAGCAGTTCTTC
TRBJ2-3	-	few	TRBV5-6	CASSSHGVDTQYF	TGTGCCAGCAGCTCGCATGGTGTAGATACGCAGTATTTT
TRBJ2-7	TRBD1	-	TRBV5-1	CASSLAGTGGYEQYF	TGCGCCAGCAGCTTGGCCGGGACAGGAGGGTACGAGCAGTACTTC
TRBJ1-1	-	few	TRBV19	CASNPPGAVVTEAFF	TGTGCCAGCAACCCCCCCGGGGCTGTAGTCACTGAAGCTTTCTTT
TRBJ2-7	-	-	TRBV4-3	CASSQERGEQYF	TGCGCCAGCAGCCAAGAAAGGGGGGAGCAGTACTTC
TRBJ2-7	-	-	TRBV21-1	CASSKRPDRNYEQYF	TGTGCCAGCAGCAAACGGCCGGACAGAAACTACGAGCAGTACTTC
TRBJ1-5	-	-	TRBV28	CASSWGVDQPQHF	TGTGCCAGCAGCTGGGGGGTGGATCAGCCCCAGCATTTT
TRBJ2-1	TRBD1	-	TRBV29-1	CSVEEQGSEQFF	TGCAGCGTTGAGGAACAGGGGTCTGAGCAGTTCTTC
TRBJ2-3	-	few	TRBV5-6	CASRLLGGQGTDTQYF	TGTGCCAGCAGGCTTCTTGGGGGGCAAGGCACAGATACGCAGTATTTT
TRBJ1-6	TRBD1	-	TRBV4-3	CASSQGTGVGNSPLHF	TGCGCCAGCAGCCAGGGGACAGGGGTAGGGAATTCACCCCTCCACTTT
TRBJ1-1	TRBD1	-	TRBV5-6	CASRYQGVNTEAFF	TGTGCCAGCAGATACCAGGGGGTGAACACTGAAGCTTTCTTT
TRBJ2-7	-	-	TRBV28	CASTSRSSKSGEQYF	TGTGCCAGCACCTCACGGAGTAGTAAATCGGGCGAGCAGTACTTC
TRBJ1-2	-	-	TRBV20-1	CSPPDYGYTF	TGCAGTCCCCCTGACTATGGCTACACCTTC
TRBJ1-5	-	few	TRBV28	CASKVQGGNQPQHF	TGTGCCAGCAAGGTGCAGGGTGGCAATCAGCCCCAGCATTTT
TRBJ1-1	-	-	TRBV6-5	CASSYSGPMNTEAFF	TGTGCCAGCAGTTACTCGGGACCTATGAACACTGAAGCTTTCTTT
TRBJ1-1	-	-	TRBV28	CASSLIITEAFF	TGTGCCAGCAGTTTAATCATAACTGAAGCTTTCTTT
TRBJ1-5	-	-	TRBV28	CASSLPGNGQPQHF	TGTGCCAGCAGTTTACCAGGGAATGGTCAGCCCCAGCATTTT
TRBJ1-2	-	-	TRBV28	CASSLPANYGYTF	TGTGCCAGCAGTCTCCCAGCTAACTATGGCTACACCTTC
TRBJ1-3	-	-	TRBV10-3	CAISEFGPSGMSGNTIYF	TGTGCCATCAGTGAATTCGGCCCTAGTGGGATGTCGGGAAACACCATATATTTT
TRBJ2-1	TRBD2	-	TRBV6-5	CASSYKRGSGNEQFF	TGTGCCAGCAGTTATAAGCGGGGAAGTGGGAATGAGCAGTTCTTC
TRBJ2-7	-	-	TRBV6-1	CASSPGTHYEQYF	TGTGCCAGCAGCCCCGGGACACACTACGAGCAGTACTTC
TRBJ2-3	-	-	TRBV5-1	CASSSDSLSTDTQYF	TGCGCCAGCAGCTCGGACTCCTTAAGCACAGATACGCAGTATTTT
TRBJ2-5	-	-	TRBV13	CASSGRGEAAQETQYF	TGTGCCAGCAGCGGGCGAGGGGAGGCGGCCCAAGAGACCCAGTACTTC
TRBJ1-2	-	many	TRBV6-5	CASSYQVEPNYGYTF	TGTGCCAGCAGTTACCAGGTAGAGCCTAACTATGGCTACACCTTC
TRBJ2-5	-	once	TRBV6-5	CASSYSGGAGETQYF	TGTGCCAGCAGTTACTCCGGGGGCGCCGGGGAGACCCAGTACTTC
TRBJ2-7	-	-	TRBV28	CASSLSTGLNEQYF	TGTGCCAGCAGTTTATCCACGGGACTCAACGAGCAGTACTTC
TRBJ2-5	-	-	TRBV7-9	CASSLRRPLGEETQYF	TGTGCCAGCAGCTTACGACGGCCCCTAGGTGAAGAGACCCAGTACTTC
TRBJ1-1	-	-	TRBV5-4	CASSPTGYTEAFF	TGTGCCAGCAGCCCTACAGGGTACACTGAAGCTTTCTTT
TRBJ1-1	TRBD1	few	TRBV10-1	CASRLADRGLDAYTEAFF	TGCGCCAGCAGGCTGGCCGACAGGGGGCTCGATGCGTACACTGAAGCTTTCTTT
TRBJ1-2	TRBD1	-	TRBV19	CASSTTWTGVYGYTF	TGTGCCAGTAGTACAACATGGACAGGCGTCTATGGCTACACCTTC
TRBJ2-2	-	-	TRBV1	CTSSQDCNLSGSGPSNTGELFF	TGCACCAGCAGCCAAGATTGCAACCTAAGTGGTAGCGGCCCTTCGAACACCGGGGAGCTGTTTTTT
TRBJ2-7	TRBD2	-	TRBV4-2	CASSQQAGTSGTLYSYEQYF	TGTGCCAGCAGCCAACAAGCCGGGACTAGCGGGACATTGTACTCCTACGAGCAGTACTTC
TRBJ2-7	-	-	TRBV15	CATSRPPGYEQYF	TGTGCCACCAGCAGGCCGCCGGGCTACGAGCAGTACTTC
TRBJ2-2	-	-	TRBV10-1	CASSRDSANTGELFF	TGCGCCAGCAGCAGGGACTCGGCGAACACCGGGGAGCTGTTTTTT
TRBJ1-3	-	-	TRBV6-1	CASSAPGTGNTIYF	TGTGCCAGCAGCGCCCCCGGGACTGGAAACACCATATATTTT
TRBJ2-3	TRBD1	-	TRBV7-2	CASSSDRGGVDTQYF	TGTGCCAGCAGCTCGGACAGGGGAGGGGTGGATACGCAGTATTTT